What follows are 4 T cell receptor beta chains derived from one specimen sequenced in a study of tumor-infiltrating lymphocytes in primary liver carcinoma. Each 20-30 mg portion of unsorted bulk tissue served as the source for co-extraction of RNA and DNA. The researchers produced TCR beta cDNA from around 0.5 ug total RNA with a constant-region primer. Each TCR beta library was derived from three nested multiplex PCR rounds that employed slightly modified ARM-PCR. Rounds one and two of PCR, each of 10 cycles, were primed with TRBV1-TRBV30 forward primers and a C-beta reverse primer. TCRdb re-derived calls from the multiplex PCR reads in MiXCR, one entry per CDR3 protein. The sample has tens of thousands of distinct CDR3 sequences; roughly three quarters are singletons. Input material: liver tumor tissue from sampling region 5. This sample's subset: tumor region T5, tumor centre. The origin of the receptors is a woman aged 25 to 39 with primary liver carcinoma and hepatitis B virus infection.

In this sample, this clonotype turned up once. One end of the junction fails to match germline, which may point to a read error. This rearrangement joins TRBV5-4 to TRBJ2-1, with D perhaps assigned TRBD1 or TRBD2 (5 bases each). The CDR3 loop spans 16 amino acids. The germline gives CDR1 SGHNT, CDR2 YYREEE (reference sequence). The chain's CDR3 is CACSVGTRGHHNEQFF. The CDR3 nucleotides read TGTGCCTGCAGCGTCGGAACTCGGGGCCACCACAATGAGCAGTTTTTC.

This clonotype was seen a single time. Relative to the germline gene, one junction end is altered; a read error may explain this. J is TRBJ2-7 and V is TRBV14; D unclear. The CDR3 loop spans 13 amino acids. Per germline, CDR1 SGHDN and CDR2 FVKESK. As DNA, the CDR3 is TGTGCCGGCAGCCAGAACCAGGCTCACGAGCAGTACTTC. Encoded protein: CAGSQNQAHEQYF. The full variable domain, completed using reference TRBV14 and TRBJ2-7, is EAGVTQFPSHSVIEKGQTVTLRCDPISGHDNLYWYRRVMGKEIKFLLHFVKESKQDESGMPNNRFLAERTGGTYSTLKVQPAELEDSGVYFCAGSQNQAHEQYFGPGTRLTVT.

This clonotype occurred many times. Because it lacks the conserved phenylalanine or tryptophan at the end, this CDR3 is likely a read error. Because the CDR3's place on the DNA is in doubt, the DNA is left out and the CDR3 is given as listed by TCRdb. Here the CDR3 reads CSVGSSARETQCI. This sequence joins TRBV29-1 and TRBJ2-5. Germline CDR1 is SQVTM and CDR2 is ANQGSEA. The CDR3 is 13 amino acids long, termini counted.

As concerns this clonotype: At one boundary the junction diverges from the germline segment, which might be a read error. The chain joins TRBV5-4 to TRBJ2-1; D is unclear. Germline CDR1 reads SGHNT; CDR2 reads YYREEE (reference sequence). This CDR3 has 15 amino acids. CDR3 region: CASSFTGLGYNEQFF. CDR3 DNA: TGTGCCAGTAGCTTCACTGGGTTGGGGTACAATGAGCAGTTCTTC.